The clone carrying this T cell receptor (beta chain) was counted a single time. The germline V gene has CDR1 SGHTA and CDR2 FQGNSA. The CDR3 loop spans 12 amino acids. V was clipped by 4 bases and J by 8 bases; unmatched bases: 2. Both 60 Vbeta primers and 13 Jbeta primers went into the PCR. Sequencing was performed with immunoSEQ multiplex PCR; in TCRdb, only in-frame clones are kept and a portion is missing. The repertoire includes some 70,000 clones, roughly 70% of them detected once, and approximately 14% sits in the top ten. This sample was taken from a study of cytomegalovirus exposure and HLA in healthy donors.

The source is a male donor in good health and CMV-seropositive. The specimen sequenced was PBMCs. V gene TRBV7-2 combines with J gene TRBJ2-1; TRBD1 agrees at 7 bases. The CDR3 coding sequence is TGTGCCAGCAGCTACCAGGGGGATGAGCAGTTCTTC. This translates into CASSYQGDEQFF.